This record concerns one T cell receptor (beta chain) sequence. The antigen remains undetermined. Only in-frame clones appear in the TCRdb table, and some are missing; sequencing was by immunoSEQ multiplex PCR. The profile covers some 96,000 clones, with under 95% appearing a single time and roughly 2% taken by the ten largest. Time point: cycle 4 day 1 (C4D1), after six to seven weeks of nivolumab. After autologous stem cell transplantation all patients relapsed, and prior brentuximab vedotin exposure differed between cohorts. This sample is drawn from a study of PD-1 blockade in classical Hodgkin lymphoma. Study-level findings and limits: In newly diagnosed patients, baseline TCR diversity was reportedly below that of healthy donors.

Germline trimming cut 6 bases from V and 1 base from J; bases unmatched to any gene: 3. This CDR3 has 13 residues. Germline lookup yields CDR1 MNHEY and CDR2 SVGAGI. This sequence joins TRBV6-5 and TRBJ2-7; 7 bases are shared with TRBD2. This receptor was identified in a human donor with classical Hodgkin lymphoma. Sequences were derived from peripheral blood mononuclear cells (PBMCs), sampled before the fourth cycle of nivolumab. DNA of the CDR3: TGTGCCAGCAGCCCCGGGGGGTCCTACGAGCAGTACTTC. It encodes CASSPGGSYEQYF.